A single sample is the source of the 8 T cell receptor beta chains below, sequenced in a study of cytomegalovirus exposure and HLA in healthy donors. The PCR employed 60 Vbeta primers together with 13 Jbeta primers. Assay used: immunoSEQ multiplex PCR; TCRdb lists only in-frame clones, some missing. The table has some 190,000 clones, roughly 80% seen once. The sequenced sample was PBMCs. These receptors came from a man in his forties in good health and CMV-seropositive.

The rearrangement joins TRBV7-9 to TRBJ2-3, with 8 bases lining up with TRBD1. Losses at the gene ends were 1 base for V and 7 bases for J; bases not matched to a gene: 7. CDR1 and CDR2 from the germline V gene are SEHNR and FQNEAQ (reference sequence). CDR3 length: 15 amino acids. In DNA form, the CDR3 reads TGTGCCAGCAGCTTAGGGCAGGGGGCGGCCAATACGCAGTATTTT. Its translation is CASSLGQGAANTQYF. The entire variable domain, with the rest obtained from reference TRBV7-9 and TRBJ2-3, is as follows: DTGVSQNPRHKITKRGQNVTFRCDPISEHNRLYWYRQTLGQGPEFLTYFQNEAQLEKSRLLSDRFSAERPKGSFSTLEIQRTEQGDSAMYLCASSLGQGAANTQYFGPGTRLTVL.

The gene calls are TRBV7-6 and TRBJ1-4; D might be TRBD1 (6 bases). V was shortened by 6 bases and J by 4 bases, with 24 bases between the two germline ends. Germline assignment: CDR1 SGHVS and CDR2 FNYEAQ. This CDR3 is built from 18 residues. The CDR3 protein is CASSRRDTLPLFNEKLFF. The CDR3 nucleotides read TGTGCCAGCAGTCGCCGGGACACCCTTCCCCTTTTTAATGAAAAACTGTTTTTT.

The rearrangement joins TRBV7-2 to TRBJ2-1, with TRBD2 matching 14 bases. CDR3 length: 15 residues. With V trimmed by 3 bases and J by 7 bases, 2 bases remained unmatched. Germline CDR1 is SGHTA and CDR2 is FQGNSA. CDR3 loop: CASSFGLAGGNEQFF. Written as DNA, the CDR3 is TGTGCCAGCAGCTTCGGACTAGCGGGAGGAAATGAGCAGTTCTTC.

This clone has only one observation. The rearrangement joins TRBV5-5 to TRBJ2-7; 9 bases line up with TRBD2. The junction had 8 bases not matched to a gene; V was cut back by 0 bases and J by 7 bases. Germline assignment: CDR1 SGHKS and CDR2 YYEKEE (reference sequence). CDR3 length: 15 amino acids. In nucleotides, the CDR3 is TGTGCCAGCAGCTTGGGACTAGCGGAAACCTGGGAGCAGTACTTC. This encodes CASSLGLAETWEQYF.

The chain joins TRBV18 to TRBJ2-2; 8 nucleotides align to TRBD2. The CDR3 extends over 16 amino acids. Germline assignment: CDR1 KGHSH and CDR2 LQKENI. The V gene end was trimmed by 3 bases and the J gene end by 1 base; junction bases not matched to a gene: 4. The CDR3 bases are TGTGCCAGCTCACCCAGGACTAGCTTGAACACCGGGGAGCTGTTTTTT. This sequence encodes CASSPRTSLNTGELFF.

V is TRBV19 and J is TRBJ2-1; 7 nucleotides align to TRBD1. Trimming removed 10 bases from V and 7 bases from J; junction bases left unmatched: 7. Germline CDR1 LNHDA, CDR2 SQIVND (reference sequence). This CDR3 spans 12 amino acids. The CDR3 spells CATSDRDNEQFF. Here the CDR3 DNA reads TGTGCCACCTCCGACAGGGATAATGAGCAGTTCTTC.

J is TRBJ2-7 and V is TRBV6-9; 7 nucleotides agree with TRBD1. CDR1 is MNHGY, CDR2 SVAAGI, per germline. V lost 7 bases, J lost 2 bases, and 17 bases stayed unmatched. The CDR3 is 17 amino acids. The CDR3 DNA sequence: TGTGCCAGCAAGATACGCACCGGGACAGTGGATACCTACGAGCAGTACTTC. Residues: CASKIRTGTVDTYEQYF.

J is TRBJ2-1 and V is TRBV28, with 8 positions matching TRBD2. The CDR3 is 15 residues long. The germline CDR1 and CDR2 sequences are MDHEN and SYDVKM. J gave up 3 bases and V 5 bases, and 6 bases lay outside the gene matches. The CDR3: CASSKLADSYNEQFF. The CDR3 region has the DNA TGTGCCAGCAGTAAACTAGCGGACAGCTACAATGAGCAGTTCTTC.